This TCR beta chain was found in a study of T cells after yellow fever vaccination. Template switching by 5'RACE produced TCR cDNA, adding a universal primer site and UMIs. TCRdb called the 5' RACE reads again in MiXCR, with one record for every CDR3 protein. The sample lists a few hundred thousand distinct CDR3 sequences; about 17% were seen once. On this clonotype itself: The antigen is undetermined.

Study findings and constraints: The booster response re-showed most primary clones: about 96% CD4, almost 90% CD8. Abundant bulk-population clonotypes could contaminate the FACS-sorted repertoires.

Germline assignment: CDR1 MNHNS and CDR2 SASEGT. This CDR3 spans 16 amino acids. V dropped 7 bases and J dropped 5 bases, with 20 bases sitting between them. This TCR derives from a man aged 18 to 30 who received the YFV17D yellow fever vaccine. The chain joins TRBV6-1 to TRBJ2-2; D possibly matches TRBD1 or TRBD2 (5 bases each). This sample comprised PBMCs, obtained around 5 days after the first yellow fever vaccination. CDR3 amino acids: CASTHEARERTGELFF. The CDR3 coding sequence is TGTGCCAGCACCCACGAGGCCAGGGAGAGAACCGGGGAGCTGTTTTTT.